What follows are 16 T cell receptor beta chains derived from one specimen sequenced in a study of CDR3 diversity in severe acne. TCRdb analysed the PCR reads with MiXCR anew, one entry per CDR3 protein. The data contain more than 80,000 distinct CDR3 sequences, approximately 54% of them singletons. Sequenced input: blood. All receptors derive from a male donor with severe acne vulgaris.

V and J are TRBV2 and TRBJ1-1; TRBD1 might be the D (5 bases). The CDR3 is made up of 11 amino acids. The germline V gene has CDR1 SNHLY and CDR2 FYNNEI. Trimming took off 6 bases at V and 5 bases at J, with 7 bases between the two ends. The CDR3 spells CASRGGTEAFF. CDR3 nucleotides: TGTGCCAGCAGGGGGGGGACTGAAGCTTTCTTT.

DNA for the CDR3: TGTGCCAGCAGCTTAGGAAAATTCGATTACGAGCAGTACTTC. It codes for CASSLGKFDYEQYF. The genes are TRBV7-8 and TRBJ2-7; D is undetermined. V gave up 1 base and J gave up 4 bases, with 11 bases separating them. The V gene's germline CDR1 is SGHVS and CDR2 FQNEAQ. The CDR3 extends over 14 amino acids.

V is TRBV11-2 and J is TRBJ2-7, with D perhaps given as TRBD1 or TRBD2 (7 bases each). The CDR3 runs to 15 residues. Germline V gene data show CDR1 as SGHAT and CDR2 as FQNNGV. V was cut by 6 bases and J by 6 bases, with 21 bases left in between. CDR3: CASSYSYDREGEQYF. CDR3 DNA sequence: TGTGCCAGCAGTTACTCCTACGACAGGGAGGGCGAGCAGTACTTC.

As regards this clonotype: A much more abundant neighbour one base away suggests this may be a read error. CDR3 region: CASSLIAGNISYEQYF. CDR3 bases: TGTGCCAGCAGTCTGATAGCGGGCAATATCTCCTACGAGCAGTACTTC. The rearrangement links TRBV6-5 to TRBJ2-7; 7 bases line up with TRBD2. The ends lost 5 bases at V and 0 bases at J; junction bases unmatched: 10. The length of the CDR3 is 16 residues. Germline-derived CDR1 and CDR2 are MNHEY and SVGAGI.

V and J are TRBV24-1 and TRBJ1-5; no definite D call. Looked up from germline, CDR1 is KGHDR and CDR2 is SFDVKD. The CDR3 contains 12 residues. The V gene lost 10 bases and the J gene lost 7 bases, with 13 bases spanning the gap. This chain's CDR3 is CATSTARQPQHF. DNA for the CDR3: TGTGCCACTTCAACGGCAAGGCAGCCCCAGCATTTT.

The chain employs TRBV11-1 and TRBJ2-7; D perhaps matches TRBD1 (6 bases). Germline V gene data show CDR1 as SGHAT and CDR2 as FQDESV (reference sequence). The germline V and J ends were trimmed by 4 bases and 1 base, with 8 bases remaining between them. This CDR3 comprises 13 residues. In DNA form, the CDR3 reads TGTGCCAGCAGCTGGACAGCGTCCTACGAGCAGTACTTC. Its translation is CASSWTASYEQYF.

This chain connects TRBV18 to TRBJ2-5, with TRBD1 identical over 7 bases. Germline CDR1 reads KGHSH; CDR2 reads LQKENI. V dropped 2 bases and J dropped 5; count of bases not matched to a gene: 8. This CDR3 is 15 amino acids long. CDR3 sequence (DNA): TGTGCCAGCTCACCAAGAGGACAGGTCAGGGAGACCCAGTACTTC. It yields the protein CASSPRGQVRETQYF.

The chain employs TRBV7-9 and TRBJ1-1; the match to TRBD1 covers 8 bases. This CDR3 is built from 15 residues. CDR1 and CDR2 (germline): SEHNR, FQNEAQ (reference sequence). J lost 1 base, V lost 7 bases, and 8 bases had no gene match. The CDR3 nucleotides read TGTGCCAGCACCTCGACAGGGGCCGCGAACACTGAAGCTTTCTTT. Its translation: CASTSTGAANTEAFF.

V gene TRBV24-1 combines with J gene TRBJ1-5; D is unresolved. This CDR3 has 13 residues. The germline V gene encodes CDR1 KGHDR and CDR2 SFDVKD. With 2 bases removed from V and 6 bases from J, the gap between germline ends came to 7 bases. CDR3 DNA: TGTGCCACCAGTGATTCTGAGGTTCAGCCCCAGCATTTT. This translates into CATSDSEVQPQHF.

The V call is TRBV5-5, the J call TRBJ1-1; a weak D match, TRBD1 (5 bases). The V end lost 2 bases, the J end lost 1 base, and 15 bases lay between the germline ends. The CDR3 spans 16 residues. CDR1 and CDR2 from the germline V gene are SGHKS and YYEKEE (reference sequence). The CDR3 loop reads CASSFRDPNRNTEAFF. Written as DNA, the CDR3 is TGTGCCAGCAGCTTCCGGGACCCAAACAGGAACACTGAAGCTTTCTTT.

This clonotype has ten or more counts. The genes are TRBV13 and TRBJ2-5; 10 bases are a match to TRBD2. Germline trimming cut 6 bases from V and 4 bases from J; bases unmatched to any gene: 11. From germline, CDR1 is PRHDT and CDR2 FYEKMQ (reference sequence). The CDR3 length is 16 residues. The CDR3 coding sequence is TGTGCCAGCAGTCGCGCACCGGGACTAGCGACAGAGACCCAGTACTTC. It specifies CASSRAPGLATETQYF.

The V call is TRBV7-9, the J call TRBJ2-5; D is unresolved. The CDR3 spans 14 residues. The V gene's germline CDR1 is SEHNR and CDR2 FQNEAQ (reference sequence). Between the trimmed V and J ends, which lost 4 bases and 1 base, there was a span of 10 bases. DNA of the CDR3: TGTGCCAGCAGCTCCCCCGAGGTCCAAGAGACCCAGTACTTC. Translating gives CASSSPEVQETQYF.

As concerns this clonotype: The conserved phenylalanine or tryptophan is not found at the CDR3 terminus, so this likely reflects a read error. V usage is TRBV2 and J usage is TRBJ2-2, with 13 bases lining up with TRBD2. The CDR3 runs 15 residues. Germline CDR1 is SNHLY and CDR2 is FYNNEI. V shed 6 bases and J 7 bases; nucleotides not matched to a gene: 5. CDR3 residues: CASRSTSGRVGELFL. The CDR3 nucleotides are TGTGCCAGCAGGAGCACTAGCGGGAGGGTCGGGGAGCTGTTTTTA.

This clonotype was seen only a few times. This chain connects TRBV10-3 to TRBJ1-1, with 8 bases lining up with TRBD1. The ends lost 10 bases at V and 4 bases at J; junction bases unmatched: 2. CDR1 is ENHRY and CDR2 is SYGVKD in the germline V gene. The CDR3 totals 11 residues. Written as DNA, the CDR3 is TGTGCCACTACAGGGGGCACTGAAGCTTTCTTT. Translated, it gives CATTGGTEAFF.

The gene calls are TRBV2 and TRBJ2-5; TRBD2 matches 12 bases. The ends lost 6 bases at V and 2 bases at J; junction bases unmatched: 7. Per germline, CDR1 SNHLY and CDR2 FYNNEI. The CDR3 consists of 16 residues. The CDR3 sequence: CASSGRLAGGQETQYF. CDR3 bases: TGTGCCAGCAGCGGGAGGCTAGCGGGAGGGCAAGAGACCCAGTACTTC.

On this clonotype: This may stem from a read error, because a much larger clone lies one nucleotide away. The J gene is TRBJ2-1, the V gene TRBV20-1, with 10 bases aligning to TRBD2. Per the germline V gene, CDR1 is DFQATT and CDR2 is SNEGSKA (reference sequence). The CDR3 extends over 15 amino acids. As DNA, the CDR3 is TGCAGTGCTAGTTCAGTCCTAGCGGGAGCGGGTGAGCAGTCCTTC. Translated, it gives CSASSVLAGAGEQSF.